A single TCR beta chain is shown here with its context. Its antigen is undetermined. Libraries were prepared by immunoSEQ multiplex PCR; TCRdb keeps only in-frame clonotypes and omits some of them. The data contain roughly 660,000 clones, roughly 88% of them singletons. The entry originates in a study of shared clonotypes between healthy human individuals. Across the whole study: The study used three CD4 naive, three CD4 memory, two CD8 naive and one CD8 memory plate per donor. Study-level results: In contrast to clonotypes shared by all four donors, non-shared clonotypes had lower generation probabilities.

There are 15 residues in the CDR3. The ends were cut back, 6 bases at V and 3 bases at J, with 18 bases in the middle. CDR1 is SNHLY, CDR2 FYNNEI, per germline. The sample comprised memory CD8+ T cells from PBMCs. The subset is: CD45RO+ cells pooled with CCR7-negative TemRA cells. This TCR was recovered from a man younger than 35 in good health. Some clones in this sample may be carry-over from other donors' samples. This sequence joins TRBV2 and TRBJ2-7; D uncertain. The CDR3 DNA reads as TGTGCCAGCAGCCTGACGGTGACTGCGCACTACGAGCAGTACTTC. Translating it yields CASSLTVTAHYEQYF.